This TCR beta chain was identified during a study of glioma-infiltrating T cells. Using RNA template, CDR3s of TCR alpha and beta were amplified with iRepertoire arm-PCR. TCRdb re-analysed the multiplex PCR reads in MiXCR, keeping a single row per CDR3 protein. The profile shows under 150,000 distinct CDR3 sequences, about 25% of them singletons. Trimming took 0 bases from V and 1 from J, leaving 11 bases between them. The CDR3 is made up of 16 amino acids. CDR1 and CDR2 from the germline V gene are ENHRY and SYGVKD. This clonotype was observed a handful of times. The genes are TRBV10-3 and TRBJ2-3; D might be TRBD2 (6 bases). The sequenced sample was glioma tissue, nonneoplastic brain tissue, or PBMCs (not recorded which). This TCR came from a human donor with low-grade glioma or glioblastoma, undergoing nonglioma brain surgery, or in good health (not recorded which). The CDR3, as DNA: TGTGCCATCAGTGAGTCGGGAGGATTCCGCACAGATACGCAGTATTTT. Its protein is CAISESGGFRTDTQYF.